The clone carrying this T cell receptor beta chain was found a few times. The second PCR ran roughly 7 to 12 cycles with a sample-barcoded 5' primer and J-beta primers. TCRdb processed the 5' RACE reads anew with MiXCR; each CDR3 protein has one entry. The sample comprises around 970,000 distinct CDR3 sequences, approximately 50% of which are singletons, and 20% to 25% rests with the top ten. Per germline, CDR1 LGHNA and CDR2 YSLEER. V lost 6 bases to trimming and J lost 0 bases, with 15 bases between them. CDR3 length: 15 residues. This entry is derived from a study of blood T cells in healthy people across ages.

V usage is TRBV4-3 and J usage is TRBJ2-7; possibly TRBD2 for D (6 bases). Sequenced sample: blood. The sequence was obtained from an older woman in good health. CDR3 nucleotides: TGCGCCAGCAGTGAGTCATTCGGGAGCTCCTACGAGCAGTACTTC. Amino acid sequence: CASSESFGSSYEQYF.